This is a list of T cell receptor beta chains from one sample in a study of T cell changes during pregnancy in multiple sclerosis. Method: immunoSEQ multiplex PCR; TCRdb's copy keeps in-frame clones and lacks some. The table includes nearly 25,000 clones, around nine tenths detected once. The input for sequencing was CD4+ T cells from peripheral blood mononuclear cells, taken in the first trimester of pregnancy. These receptor sequences come from a female donor in good health, enrolled as a control in a pregnancy study. Each CDR3 is given with its conserved first and last residue. Fields, in order: clone size, V gene, D gene, J gene, CDR3 DNA, CDR3 protein. D genes are given only for firm matches. Size values are once, few and many counts, or a class for expanded clones, and some rows have none.

.	TRBV7-8	TRBD1	TRBJ1-3	TGTGCCAGCAGCCTAGGCCCGACAGGGGGTGGGAACACCATATATTTT	CASSLGPTGGGNTIYF
.	TRBV27	TRBD1	TRBJ1-5	TGTGCCAGCAGTCCCAGGGGGCCCCACAATCAGCCCCAGCATTTT	CASSPRGPHNQPQHF
.	TRBV5-4	.	TRBJ2-7	TGTGCCAGCAGCTTCAGACTAGACGAGCAGTACTTC	CASSFRLDEQYF
.	TRBV28	TRBD1	TRBJ1-6	TGTGCCAGCACAGAAGGGGGCGGGTCACCCCTCCACTTT	CASTEGGGSPLHF
.	TRBV29-1	TRBD1	TRBJ1-2	TGCAGCGTTGAAAGGACAGGCTATGGCTACACCTTC	CSVERTGYGYTF
.	TRBV7-6	.	TRBJ2-7	TGTGCCAGCAGCACCCTGGCGGGACCTTACGAGCAGTACTTC	CASSTLAGPYEQYF
.	TRBV18	TRBD1	TRBJ1-6	TGTGCCAGCTCTCCCGGGACAGGCTATAATTCACCCCTCCACTTT	CASSPGTGYNSPLHF
.	TRBV5-3	TRBD1	TRBJ1-1	TGTGCCAGAAGCTCGTTCGGGACAGGGGGCAACACTGAAGCTTTCTTT	CARSSFGTGGNTEAFF
few	TRBV7-8	TRBD1	TRBJ2-3	TGTGCCAGCAGCTTAGGCACCGGGACAGGGGGGATAAATACGCAGTATTTT	CASSLGTGTGGINTQYF
once	TRBV5-8	.	TRBJ1-3	TGTGCCAGCAGCTTGGTTTCGGGAAACACCATATATTTT	CASSLVSGNTIYF
few	TRBV5-8	TRBD2	TRBJ2-1	TGTGCCAGCAGCTTGGGTTTCCGGCGTGGAGCGGGGTTTTCCTACAATGAGCAGTTCTTC	CASSLGFRRGAGFSYNEQFF
.	TRBV7-8	TRBD2	TRBJ2-1	TGTGCCAGCAGCCACCCGGGGGGAAAGCAGTTCTTC	CASSHPGGKQFF
.	TRBV27	.	TRBJ2-1	TGTGCCAGCAGCCTAATGCCTTCGGCCTACAATGAGCAGTTCTTC	CASSLMPSAYNEQFF
.	TRBV2	TRBD2	TRBJ2-2	TGTGCCAGCAGTGAATCTAGCGGGAGAATTGGCACCGGGGAGCTGTTTTTT	CASSESSGRIGTGELFF
.	TRBV19	TRBD1	TRBJ2-4	TGTGCCAGTAGTACGACAGGGACAGGGATTCAGTACTTC	CASSTTGTGIQYF
.	TRBV7-3	TRBD1	TRBJ1-6	TGTGCCAGCAGCTTAAGTCCTCCGGGACAGGGGCCCCTCCACTTT	CASSLSPPGQGPLHF
.	TRBV6-5	.	TRBJ2-7	TGTGCCAGCAGTCTAGGGCGGGGGCTTTCCTACGAGCAGTACTTC	CASSLGRGLSYEQYF
.	TRBV19	.	TRBJ2-5	TGTGCCAGTAGTACAGGGAAAGAGACCCAGTACTTC	CASSTGKETQYF
.	TRBV28	TRBD1	TRBJ1-2	TGTGCCAGCAGTTTACAGGGGGGAGGCTACACCTTC	CASSLQGGGYTF
once	TRBV5-1	TRBD2	TRBJ2-3	TGCGCCAGCAGCTTGGGGCTAGCGGCAGATACGCAGTATTTT	CASSLGLAADTQYF
.	TRBV5-1	TRBD1	TRBJ1-5	TGCGCCAGCAGCCTCGTCCCGGGACAGGGAAGTCAGCCCCAGCATTTT	CASSLVPGQGSQPQHF
.	TRBV27	TRBD1	TRBJ1-6	TGTGCCAGCACGCCGCGGGGACAGTCTAATTCACCCCTCCACTTT	CASTPRGQSNSPLHF
.	TRBV5-1	.	TRBJ1-4	TGCGCCAGCAGCTTGGGGCAGGATAATGAAAAACTGTTTTTT	CASSLGQDNEKLFF
.	TRBV7-8	TRBD1	TRBJ1-3	TGTGCCAGCAGCAGGGACAGGGGGCTAGCGTACACCATATATTTT	CASSRDRGLAYTIYF
once	TRBV5-6	TRBD1	TRBJ1-1	TGTGCCAGCAGCTACAGGGGATTGGGTACTGAAGCTTTCTTT	CASSYRGLGTEAFF
.	TRBV4-2	.	TRBJ1-3	TGTGCCAGCAGCCAAGAAGAGATTGCCCCCGGGAGGTTAAGCTCTGGAAACACCATATATTTT	CASSQEEIAPGRLSSGNTIYF
once	TRBV7-9	.	TRBJ2-3	TGTGCCAGCAGCCCGGGTATTTCAGGGAATACGCAGTATTTT	CASSPGISGNTQYF
.	TRBV2	.	TRBJ2-1	TGTGCCAGCCAGGCAGGGTCCTACAATGAGCAGTTCTTC	CASQAGSYNEQFF
.	TRBV19	.	TRBJ1-4	TGTGCCAGTAGTATTCAGGCAAGAAGGAATGAAAAACTGTTTTTT	CASSIQARRNEKLFF
few	TRBV5-1	TRBD1	TRBJ2-1	TGCGCCAGCAGCCCCGGGACAGGGGGCAATGAGCAGTTCTTC	CASSPGTGGNEQFF
once	TRBV7-3	.	TRBJ2-5	TGTGCCAGCAGCTTATATAGTACAGAGACCCAGTACTTC	CASSLYSTETQYF
.	TRBV4-2	.	TRBJ2-1	TGTGCCAGCAGCCGCCGAACGACTACAACGAACAATGAGCAGTTCTTC	CASSRRTTTTNNEQFF
once	TRBV28	.	TRBJ2-7	TGTGCCAGCAGTTTTTCGAGAGTAACGTACGAGCAGTACTTC	CASSFSRVTYEQYF
.	TRBV10-2	TRBD1	TRBJ1-6	TGCGCCAGCAGTGGAGGGGGACAGTCACCCCTCCACTTT	CASSGGGQSPLHF
.	TRBV28	TRBD1	TRBJ2-7	TGTGCCAGCAGTTCCTCAGGTGCGCAGGGGGAATACGAGCAGTACTTC	CASSSSGAQGEYEQYF
once	TRBV10-3	TRBD2	TRBJ2-3	TGTGCCATCAGTGAGTTGGTATGGACTAGCGGGAGAGATACGCAGTATTTT	CAISELVWTSGRDTQYF
.	TRBV2	TRBD1	TRBJ1-1	TGTGCCGGCGTGTGGACAGGGCCGAACACTGAAGCTTTCTTT	CAGVWTGPNTEAFF
.	TRBV7-8	TRBD1	TRBJ1-5	TGTGCCAGCAGCCTAGGGACAGGGGTTTTTTTTCAGCCCCAGCATTTT	CASSLGTGVFFQPQHF
few	TRBV25-1	.	TRBJ2-1	TGTGCCAGCGGAGGGACAGCCTCCTATGAGCAGTTCTTC	CASGGTASYEQFF
.	TRBV2	TRBD1	TRBJ1-3	TGTGCCAGCAGTGAGACCGGGACAGGGTGGAACACCATATATTTT	CASSETGTGWNTIYF
once	TRBV6-5	.	TRBJ1-2	TGTGCCAGCAGACCCCTGAATGGGGGGAAAGGCGGCTACACCTTC	CASRPLNGGKGGYTF
.	TRBV7-2	.	TRBJ1-1	TGTGCCACGATGCGACAGGAGAACACTGAAGCTTTCTTT	CATMRQENTEAFF
.	TRBV5-1	TRBD2	TRBJ2-5	TGCGCCAGCAGCACGGGACTAGCGGGTCAAGAGACCCAGTACTTC	CASSTGLAGQETQYF
.	TRBV11-1	TRBD1	TRBJ2-2	TGTGCCAGCAGCGTACAGGGGATCGCGAACACCGGGGAGCTGTTTTTT	CASSVQGIANTGELFF
once	TRBV7-2	.	TRBJ2-5	TGTGCCAGCAGCTTACGAGGGTCGGGAGAGACCCAGTACTTC	CASSLRGSGETQYF
.	TRBV5-4	TRBD2	TRBJ2-2	TGTGCCAGCAGCCTTAGCGGGAGCTACACCGGGGAGCTGTTTTTT	CASSLSGSYTGELFF
.	TRBV19	.	TRBJ1-2	TGTGCCAGTAGTCCCGATCCGGACTATGGCTACACCTTC	CASSPDPDYGYTF
.	TRBV5-5	.	TRBJ1-5	TGTGCCAGCGGGAGGGGGGGCTACGATCAGCCCCAGCATTTT	CASGRGGYDQPQHF
once	TRBV5-3	.	TRBJ1-5	TGTGCCAGAAGCTTGGACAGGTTTTGGCAGCCCCAGCATTTT	CARSLDRFWQPQHF
.	TRBV7-9	TRBD1	TRBJ1-5	TGTGCCAGCAGCTTAGCGGGACAGGGCTTTCAGCCCCAGCATTTT	CASSLAGQGFQPQHF
.	TRBV30	.	TRBJ1-4	TGTGCCGGAGGGCCTGCCGGGTGGCGGGACGAAAAACTGTTTTTT	CAGGPAGWRDEKLFF
.	TRBV7-8	TRBD2	TRBJ2-5	TGTGCCAGCAGCTTACGGCTTCTAGCGGGGGGGCCGGGAGAGACCCAGTACTTC	CASSLRLLAGGPGETQYF
.	TRBV28	.	TRBJ2-7	TGTGCCAGCTGGGGGACTGATGCCTACGAGCAGTACTTC	CASWGTDAYEQYF
.	TRBV9	.	TRBJ1-2	TGTGCCAGCAGCGTAGAAGGGGTCTATGGCTACACCTTC	CASSVEGVYGYTF
.	TRBV30	.	TRBJ1-5	TGTGCCTGGAGTAGCCAAAATGGTCAGCCCCAGCATTTT	CAWSSQNGQPQHF